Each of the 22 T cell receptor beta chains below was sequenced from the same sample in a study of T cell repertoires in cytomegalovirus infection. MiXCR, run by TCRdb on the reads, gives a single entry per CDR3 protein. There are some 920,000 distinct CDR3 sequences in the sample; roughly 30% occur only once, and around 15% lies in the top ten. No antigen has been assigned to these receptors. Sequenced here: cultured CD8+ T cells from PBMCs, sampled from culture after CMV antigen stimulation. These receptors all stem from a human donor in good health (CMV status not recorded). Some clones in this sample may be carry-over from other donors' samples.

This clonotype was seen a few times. The CDR3 reads CASSLHRGAEAFF. CDR3 DNA sequence: TGTGCCAGCAGTTTACACCGGGGGGCTGAAGCTTTCTTT. The rearrangement links TRBV12-3 or TRBV12-4 to TRBJ1-1; possible D gene TRBD1, 5 bases. The CDR3 is 13 amino acids. The V and J ends lost 2 bases and 6 bases respectively, with 10 bases between them.

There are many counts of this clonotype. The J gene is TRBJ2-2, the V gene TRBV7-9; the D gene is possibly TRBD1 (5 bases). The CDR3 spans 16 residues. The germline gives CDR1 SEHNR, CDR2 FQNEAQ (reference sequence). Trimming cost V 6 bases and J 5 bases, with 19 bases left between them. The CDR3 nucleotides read TGTGCCAGCAGTTCCCAGAAGGGGCGTCGAACCGGGGAGCTGTTTTTT. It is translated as CASSSQKGRRTGELFF.

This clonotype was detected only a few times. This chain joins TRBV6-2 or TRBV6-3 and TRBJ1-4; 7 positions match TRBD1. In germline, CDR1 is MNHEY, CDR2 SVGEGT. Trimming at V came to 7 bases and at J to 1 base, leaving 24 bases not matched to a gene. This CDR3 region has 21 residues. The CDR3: CASTLKAGPVPGQITNEKLFF. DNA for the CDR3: TGTGCCAGCACGTTAAAAGCCGGACCGGTCCCGGGACAGATAACTAATGAAAAACTGTTTTTT.

The CDR3 is CASSTRGAAPYNEQFF. Here the CDR3 DNA reads TGTGCCAGCAGCACCCGGGGGGCCGCCCCCTACAATGAGCAGTTCTTC. This rearrangement joins TRBV7-9 to TRBJ2-1; D is perhaps TRBD2 (7 bases). Germline assignment: CDR1 SEHNR and CDR2 FQNEAQ (reference sequence). The ends were cut back, 5 bases at V and 2 bases at J, with 16 bases in the middle. The length of the CDR3 is 16 residues.

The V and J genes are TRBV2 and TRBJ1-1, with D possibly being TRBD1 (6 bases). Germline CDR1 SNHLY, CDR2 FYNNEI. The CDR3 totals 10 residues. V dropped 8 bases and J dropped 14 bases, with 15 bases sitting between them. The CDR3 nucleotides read TGTGCCAGCGAGGGGACACCTACCTTCTTT. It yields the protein CASEGTPTFF. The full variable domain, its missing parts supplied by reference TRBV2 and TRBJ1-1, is EPEVTQTPSHQVTQMGQEVILRCVPISNHLYFYWYRQILGQKVEFLVSFYNNEISEKSEIFDDQFSVERPDGSNFTLKIRSTKLEDSAMYFCASEGTPTFFGQGTRLTVV.

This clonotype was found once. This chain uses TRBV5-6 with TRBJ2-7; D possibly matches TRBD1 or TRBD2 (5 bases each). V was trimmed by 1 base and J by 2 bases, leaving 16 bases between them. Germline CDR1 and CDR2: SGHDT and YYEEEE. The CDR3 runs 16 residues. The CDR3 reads CASSLKISGSAYEQYV. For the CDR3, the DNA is TGTGCCAGCAGCTTGAAAATCTCAGGGAGCGCCTACGAGCAGTACGTC.

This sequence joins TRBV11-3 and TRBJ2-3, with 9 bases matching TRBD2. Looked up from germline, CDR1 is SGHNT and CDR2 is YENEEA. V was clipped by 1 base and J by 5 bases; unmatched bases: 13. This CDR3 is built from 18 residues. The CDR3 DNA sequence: TGTGCCAGCAGCTTAGGAGGGAGCGGGGGGTCCTTGCGAGATACGCAGTATTTT. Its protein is CASSLGGSGGSLRDTQYF.

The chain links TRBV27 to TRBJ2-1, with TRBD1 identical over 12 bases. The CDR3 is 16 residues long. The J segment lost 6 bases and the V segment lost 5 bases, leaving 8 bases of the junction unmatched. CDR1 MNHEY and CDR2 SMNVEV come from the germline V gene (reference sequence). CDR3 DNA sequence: TGTGCCAGCAGTCCGGGGACAGGGGGCATAGGCAATGAGCAGTTCTTC. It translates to CASSPGTGGIGNEQFF.

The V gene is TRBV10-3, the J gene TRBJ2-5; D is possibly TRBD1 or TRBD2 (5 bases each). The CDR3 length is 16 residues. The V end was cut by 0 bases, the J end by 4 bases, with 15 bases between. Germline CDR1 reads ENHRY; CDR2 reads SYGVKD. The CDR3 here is CAISESYDVRGETQYF. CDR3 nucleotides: TGTGCCATCAGTGAGTCATACGATGTGAGGGGAGAGACCCAGTACTTC.

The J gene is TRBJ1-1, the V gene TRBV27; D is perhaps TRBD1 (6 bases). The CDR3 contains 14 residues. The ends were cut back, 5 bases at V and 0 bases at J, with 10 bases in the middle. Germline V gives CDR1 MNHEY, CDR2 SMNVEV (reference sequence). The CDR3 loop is CASSVQGVNTEAFF. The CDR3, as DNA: TGTGCCAGCAGTGTACAGGGAGTGAACACTGAAGCTTTCTTT.

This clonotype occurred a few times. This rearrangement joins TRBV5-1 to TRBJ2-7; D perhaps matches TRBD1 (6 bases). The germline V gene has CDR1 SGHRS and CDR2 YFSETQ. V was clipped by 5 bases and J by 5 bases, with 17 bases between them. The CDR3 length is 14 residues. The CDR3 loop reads CASSYTGPSNEQYF. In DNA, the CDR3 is TGCGCCAGCAGTTATACAGGGCCTTCGAACGAGCAGTACTTC.

The CDR3: CASSYKIRMDTEAFF. The CDR3 DNA reads as TGTGCCAGCAGTTACAAGATCAGGATGGACACTGAAGCTTTCTTT. V gene TRBV6-6 combines with J gene TRBJ1-1; D not certain. This CDR3 region has 15 residues. The germline V and J ends were trimmed by 2 bases and 3 bases, with 13 bases remaining between them. The germline gives CDR1 MNHNY, CDR2 SVGAGI (reference sequence).

The CDR3 coding sequence is TGCGCCAGCAGCCAAGAACGGGGGAACTCCTACAATGAGCAGTTCTTC. Protein product: CASSQERGNSYNEQFF. The chain joins TRBV4-3 to TRBJ2-1; D possibly corresponds to TRBD2 (6 bases). The CDR3 has 16 amino acids. Trimming left V 0 bases short and J 0 bases short, with 9 bases between. Germline V gene sequence: CDR1 LGHNA, CDR2 YSLEER.

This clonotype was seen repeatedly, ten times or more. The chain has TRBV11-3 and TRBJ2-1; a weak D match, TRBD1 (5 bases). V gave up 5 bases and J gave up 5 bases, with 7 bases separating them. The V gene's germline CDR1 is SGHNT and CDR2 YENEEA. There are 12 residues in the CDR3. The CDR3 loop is CASSMTDNEQFF. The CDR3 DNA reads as TGTGCCAGCAGCATGACAGACAATGAGCAGTTCTTC.

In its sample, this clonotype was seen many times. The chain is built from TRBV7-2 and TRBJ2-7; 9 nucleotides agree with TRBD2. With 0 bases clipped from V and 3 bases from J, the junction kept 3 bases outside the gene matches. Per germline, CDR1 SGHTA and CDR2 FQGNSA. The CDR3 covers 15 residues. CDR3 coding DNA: TGTGCCAGCAGCTTAGCTAGCGGGGGAATCTACGAGCAGTACTTC. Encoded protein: CASSLASGGIYEQYF. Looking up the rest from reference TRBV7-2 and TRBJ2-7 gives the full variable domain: GAGVSQSPSNKVTEKGKDVELRCDPISGHTALYWYRQSLGQGLEFLIYFQGNSAPDKSGLPSDRFSAERTGGSVSTLTIQRTQQEDSAVYLCASSLASGGIYEQYFGPGTRLTVT.

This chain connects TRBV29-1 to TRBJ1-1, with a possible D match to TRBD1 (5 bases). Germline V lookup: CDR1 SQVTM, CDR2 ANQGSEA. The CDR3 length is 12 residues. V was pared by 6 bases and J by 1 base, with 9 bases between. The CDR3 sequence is CSVPGTNTEAFF. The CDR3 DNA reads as TGCAGCGTCCCAGGGACGAACACTGAAGCTTTCTTT.

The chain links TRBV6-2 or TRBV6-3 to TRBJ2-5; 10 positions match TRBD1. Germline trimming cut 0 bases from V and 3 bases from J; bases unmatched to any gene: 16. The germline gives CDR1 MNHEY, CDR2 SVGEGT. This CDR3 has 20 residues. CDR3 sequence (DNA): TGTGCCAGCAGTTACTCCCCATGGACAGGGGGGAATTTTGTGAAAGAGACCCAGTACTTC. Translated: CASSYSPWTGGNFVKETQYF.

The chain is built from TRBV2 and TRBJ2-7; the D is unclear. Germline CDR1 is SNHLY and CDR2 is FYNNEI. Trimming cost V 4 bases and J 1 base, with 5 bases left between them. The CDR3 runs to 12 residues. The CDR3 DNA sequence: TGTGCCAGCAGTGGACGGTCCTACGAGCAGTACGTC. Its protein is CASSGRSYEQYV.

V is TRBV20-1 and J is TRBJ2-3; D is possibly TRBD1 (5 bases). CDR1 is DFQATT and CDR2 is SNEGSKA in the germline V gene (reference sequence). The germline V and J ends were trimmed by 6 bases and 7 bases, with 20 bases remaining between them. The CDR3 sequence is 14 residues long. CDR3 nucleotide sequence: TGCAGTGCCGACCGCAGGGTAGAACTATATACGCAGTATTTT. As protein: CSADRRVELYTQYF.

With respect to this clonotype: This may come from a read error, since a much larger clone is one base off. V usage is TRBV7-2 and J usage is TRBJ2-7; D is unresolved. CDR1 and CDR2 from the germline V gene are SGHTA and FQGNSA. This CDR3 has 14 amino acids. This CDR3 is CGSSLATRSYEQYF. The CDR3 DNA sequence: TGTGGCAGCAGCTTAGCAACACGGTCCTACGAGCAGTACTTC.

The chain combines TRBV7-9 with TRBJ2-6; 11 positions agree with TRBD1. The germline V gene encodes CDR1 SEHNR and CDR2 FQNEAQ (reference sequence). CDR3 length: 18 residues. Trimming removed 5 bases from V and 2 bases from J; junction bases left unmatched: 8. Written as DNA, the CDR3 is TGTGCCAGCAGCCCGCTACCGGGACAGGGGGCTGGGGCCAACGTCCTGACTTTC. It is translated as CASSPLPGQGAGANVLTF. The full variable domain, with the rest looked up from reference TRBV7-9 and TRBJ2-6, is DTGVSQNPRHKITKRGQNVTFRCDPISEHNRLYWYRQTLGQGPEFLTYFQNEAQLEKSRLLSDRFSAERPKGSFSTLEIQRTEQGDSAMYLCASSPLPGQGAGANVLTFGAGSRLTVL.

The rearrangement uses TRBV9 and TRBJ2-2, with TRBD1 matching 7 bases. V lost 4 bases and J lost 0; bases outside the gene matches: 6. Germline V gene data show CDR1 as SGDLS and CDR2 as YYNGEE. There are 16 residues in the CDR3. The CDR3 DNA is TGTGCCAGCAGCATGAGACAGGGCGCGAACACCGGGGAGCTGTTTTTT. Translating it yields CASSMRQGANTGELFF.